A selection of T cell receptor beta chains follows, all from one sample in a study of neurological immune-mediated disorders. TCRdb called the 5' RACE reads again in MiXCR, with one record for every CDR3 protein. The table records around 50,000 distinct CDR3 sequences, 13% of them present only once. Sequencing used PBMCs. The source of these receptors is a male donor with HTLV-1-associated myelopathy (HAM/TSP). The CDR3 runs from the conserved cysteine through the conserved F or W. Each record gives: CDR3 DNA, CDR3 protein, clone size, J gene, V gene, D gene. A D gene is named only where the DNA matches it firmly. Rows may omit the clone size; those that give it use once, few, many or a size class.

CDR3nt: TGCAGTGCCCCGTTAGACGTCTACGAGCAGTACTTC; CDR3aa: CSAPLDVYEQYF; abundance: many; j_gene: TRBJ2-7; v_gene: TRBV20-1; d_gene: NA
CDR3nt: TGTGCCAGCAGCTCGGAACAGTACTTC; CDR3aa: CASSSEQYF; abundance: many; j_gene: TRBJ2-7; v_gene: TRBV11-2; d_gene: NA
CDR3nt: TGTGCCAGCAGCTTGGCAGGCCTAGCGGGGGTCGGTGAGCAGTTCTTC; CDR3aa: CASSLAGLAGVGEQFF; abundance: many; j_gene: TRBJ2-1; v_gene: TRBV5-6; d_gene: TRBD2
CDR3nt: TGCAGCGTTGAACGTTCAGGGAGTGTGCGGAACACTGAAGCTTTCTTT; CDR3aa: CSVERSGSVRNTEAFF; abundance: many; j_gene: TRBJ1-1; v_gene: TRBV29-1; d_gene: NA
CDR3nt: TGTGCCAGCAGTCCAGGGGGGCCCCAGCATTTT; CDR3aa: CASSPGGPQHF; abundance: many; j_gene: TRBJ1-5; v_gene: TRBV12-3/TRBV12-4; d_gene: TRBD1
CDR3nt: TGTGCCAGCAGTTACTCGTGGATCCTCAGCGGGGGGGTAGGCACAGATACGCAGTATTTT; CDR3aa: CASSYSWILSGGVGTDTQYF; abundance: many; j_gene: TRBJ2-3; v_gene: TRBV6-6; d_gene: TRBD2
CDR3nt: TGTGCCAGCTCACAACTAGGACAGGGCGGCTATGGCTACACCTTC; CDR3aa: CASSQLGQGGYGYTF; abundance: many; j_gene: TRBJ1-2; v_gene: TRBV18; d_gene: TRBD1
CDR3nt: TGTGCCAGCAGCCCCAGCGGGGTCACACTCTATGGCTACACCTTC; CDR3aa: CASSPSGVTLYGYTF; abundance: many; j_gene: TRBJ1-2; v_gene: TRBV9; d_gene: NA
CDR3nt: TGTGCCAGCAGCTTGCCCAGGGCAGCTAACTATGGCTACACCTTC; CDR3aa: CASSLPRAANYGYTF; abundance: many; j_gene: TRBJ1-2; v_gene: TRBV5-6; d_gene: NA
CDR3nt: TGCAGTGCTACCACCCCGGGACCAACTGAAGCTTTCTTT; CDR3aa: CSATTPGPTEAFF; abundance: many; j_gene: TRBJ1-1; v_gene: TRBV20-1; d_gene: NA
CDR3nt: TGTGCCAGCAAGTTAGTGGACAGGGTGGGCAATGAGCAGTTCTTC; CDR3aa: CASKLVDRVGNEQFF; abundance: many; j_gene: TRBJ2-1; v_gene: TRBV6-2/TRBV6-3; d_gene: TRBD1
CDR3nt: TGCGCCAGCAGCTTTCGTGAGACCCAGTACTTC; CDR3aa: CASSFRETQYF; abundance: many; j_gene: TRBJ2-5; v_gene: TRBV5-1; d_gene: NA
CDR3nt: TGCGCCAGCAGCTTCGTAGCTGGTGCCAACGTCCTGACTTTC; CDR3aa: CASSFVAGANVLTF; abundance: NA; j_gene: TRBJ2-6; v_gene: TRBV5-1; d_gene: NA
CDR3nt: TGTGCCAGCAGCCAAGGCCAGGGCCCATCTTCACCCCTCCACTTT; CDR3aa: CASSQGQGPSSPLHF; abundance: NA; j_gene: TRBJ1-6; v_gene: TRBV4-2; d_gene: NA
CDR3nt: TGCGCCAGCAGCATACAGGGGGGCCCCACTGAAGCTTTCTTT; CDR3aa: CASSIQGGPTEAFF; abundance: many; j_gene: TRBJ1-1; v_gene: TRBV5-1; d_gene: TRBD1
CDR3nt: TGCAGTGCTAGAGTTCAGGGCCCGAACACCGGGGAGCTGTTTTTT; CDR3aa: CSARVQGPNTGELFF; abundance: many; j_gene: TRBJ2-2; v_gene: TRBV20-1; d_gene: NA
CDR3nt: TGTGCCAGCTCAGCACTTTCGGGACAGGGTTACGAGCAGTACTTC; CDR3aa: CASSALSGQGYEQYF; abundance: many; j_gene: TRBJ2-7; v_gene: TRBV18; d_gene: TRBD1
CDR3nt: TGTGCCAGCATTAAAAAAGGGGGGAATGAGCAGTTCTTC; CDR3aa: CASIKKGGNEQFF; abundance: many; j_gene: TRBJ2-1; v_gene: TRBV6-5; d_gene: NA
CDR3nt: TGCAGTGCCCCGGACAGGATGAACACTGAAGCTTTCTTT; CDR3aa: CSAPDRMNTEAFF; abundance: many; j_gene: TRBJ1-1; v_gene: TRBV20-1; d_gene: TRBD1
CDR3nt: TGTGCCAGTAGTGAGGCCAGGGGTGGTCTCGAGCAGTACTTC; CDR3aa: CASSEARGGLEQYF; abundance: NA; j_gene: TRBJ2-7; v_gene: TRBV19; d_gene: NA
CDR3nt: TGCAGCGCCGGCGGCAGCTATAATTCACCCCTCCACTTT; CDR3aa: CSAGGSYNSPLHF; abundance: many; j_gene: TRBJ1-6; v_gene: TRBV29-1; d_gene: NA
CDR3nt: TGTGCCAGCAGCTTGGGTTTGGATCAGCCCCAGCATTTT; CDR3aa: CASSLGLDQPQHF; abundance: many; j_gene: TRBJ1-5; v_gene: TRBV5-6; d_gene: NA
CDR3nt: TGTGCCAGCAGCGTAGCTACGGGGTCTAATGAAAAACTGTTTTTT; CDR3aa: CASSVATGSNEKLFF; abundance: many; j_gene: TRBJ1-4; v_gene: TRBV9; d_gene: NA
CDR3nt: TGTGCCATCAGGATTACCGGGACAGGGCGAGGGGAGCAGTACTTC; CDR3aa: CAIRITGTGRGEQYF; abundance: many; j_gene: TRBJ2-7; v_gene: TRBV10-3; d_gene: TRBD1
CDR3nt: TGCAGCGTTGACCAGGGGGACACCGGGGAGCTGTTTTTT; CDR3aa: CSVDQGDTGELFF; abundance: many; j_gene: TRBJ2-2; v_gene: TRBV29-1; d_gene: TRBD1
CDR3nt: TGTGCCAGCACGCGGACTAGCGGGGGGGCTCGTAGAGAGACCCAGTACTTC; CDR3aa: CASTRTSGGARRETQYF; abundance: many; j_gene: TRBJ2-5; v_gene: TRBV6-6; d_gene: TRBD2
CDR3nt: TGTGCCACCAGCAGAGATCCGGGGATGCAACTCATTGAGCAGTTCTTC; CDR3aa: CATSRDPGMQLIEQFF; abundance: many; j_gene: TRBJ2-1; v_gene: TRBV15; d_gene: NA
CDR3nt: TGTGCCAGCAGCGAGGGACCCTCGGACACTGAAGCTTTCTTT; CDR3aa: CASSEGPSDTEAFF; abundance: medium-sized; j_gene: TRBJ1-1; v_gene: TRBV9; d_gene: NA
CDR3nt: TGCAGTGCTAGAGACGTGGGGGGGCTGGTGAATGAGCAGTTCTTC; CDR3aa: CSARDVGGLVNEQFF; abundance: many; j_gene: TRBJ2-1; v_gene: TRBV20-1; d_gene: NA
CDR3nt: TGCAGTGCCATCGGACTAGCGGGCGTCTCTGGGGCCAACGTCCTGACTTTC; CDR3aa: CSAIGLAGVSGANVLTF; abundance: many; j_gene: TRBJ2-6; v_gene: TRBV20-1; d_gene: TRBD2
CDR3nt: TGTGCCAGCAGCGTAATCCGGGATGGGGAGCTGTTTTTT; CDR3aa: CASSVIRDGELFF; abundance: many; j_gene: TRBJ2-2; v_gene: TRBV7-9; d_gene: NA
CDR3nt: TGTGCCAGCAGCTTTAGTACGGGGACGGGCTATGGCTACACCTTC; CDR3aa: CASSFSTGTGYGYTF; abundance: many; j_gene: TRBJ1-2; v_gene: TRBV5-5; d_gene: NA
CDR3nt: TGTGCCAGCAGCTTATATCTAGCGGGGGGCGGTGGCAATGAGCAGTTCTTC; CDR3aa: CASSLYLAGGGGNEQFF; abundance: many; j_gene: TRBJ2-1; v_gene: TRBV7-2; d_gene: TRBD2
CDR3nt: TGCAGCGCTAGAGTAATAGACAGGGATGGTTTCAATTCACCCCTCCACTTT; CDR3aa: CSARVIDRDGFNSPLHF; abundance: many; j_gene: TRBJ1-6; v_gene: TRBV20-1; d_gene: TRBD1
CDR3nt: TGTGCCACCACACTAGCGGGGGTCTACAATGAGCAGTTCTTC; CDR3aa: CATTLAGVYNEQFF; abundance: many; j_gene: TRBJ2-1; v_gene: TRBV15; d_gene: TRBD2